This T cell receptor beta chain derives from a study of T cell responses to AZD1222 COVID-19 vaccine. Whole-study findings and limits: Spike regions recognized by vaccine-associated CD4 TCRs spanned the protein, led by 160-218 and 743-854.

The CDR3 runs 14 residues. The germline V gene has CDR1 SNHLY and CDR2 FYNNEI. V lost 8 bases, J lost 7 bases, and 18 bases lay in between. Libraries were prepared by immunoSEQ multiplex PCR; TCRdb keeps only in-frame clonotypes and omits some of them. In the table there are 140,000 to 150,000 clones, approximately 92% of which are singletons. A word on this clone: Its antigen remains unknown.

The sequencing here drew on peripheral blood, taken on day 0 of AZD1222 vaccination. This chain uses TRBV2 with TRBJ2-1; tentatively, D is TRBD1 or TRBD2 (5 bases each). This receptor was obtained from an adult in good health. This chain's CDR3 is CASRTGTVWNEQFF. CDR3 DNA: TGTGCCAGCCGGACGGGGACGGTGTGGAATGAGCAGTTCTTC.